Below, one TCR beta chain is given with its context. The CDR3 spans 15 residues. The junction had 6 bases not matched to a gene; V was cut back by 5 bases and J by 2 bases. The germline gives CDR1 SEHNR, CDR2 FQNEAQ (reference sequence). This sample was included in a study of OX40 agonist ivuxolimab in advanced cancers. Background on the study: Clinicians treated patients with ivuxolimab, an agonistic anti-OX40 (CD134) antibody.

Produced via immunoSEQ multiplex PCR; TCRdb's table is partial and in-frame only. The sample lists tens of thousands of clones, more than 70% occurring once. Autoimmune disease history or systemic immunosuppression was exclusionary. Blood sampling took place at baseline, cycle 4 day 1, and cycle 7 day 1. The sample was CD4+ or CD8+ T cells sorted from blood, taken in a trial of the OX40 agonist ivuxolimab. This sequence was found in an adult with an advanced solid tumor such as melanoma, head and neck, liver or kidney cancer. This sequence joins TRBV7-9 and TRBJ1-2, with 9 positions matching TRBD1. CDR3 in DNA: TGTGCCAGCAGCGCGGGACAGGGTTCCAACTATGGCTACACCTTC. Encoded protein: CASSAGQGSNYGYTF.